What follows are 19 T cell receptor beta chains derived from one specimen sequenced in a study of OX40 agonist ivuxolimab in advanced cancers. Assay: immunoSEQ multiplex PCR; the TCRdb copy retains only in-frame clones and omits some. The sample lists about 76,000 clones; roughly nine tenths were seen once. The source was CD4+ or CD8+ T cells sorted from blood, collected in a trial of the OX40 agonist ivuxolimab. The receptors were sampled from an adult with an advanced solid tumor such as melanoma, head and neck, liver or kidney cancer.

The chain recombines TRBV9 with TRBJ2-5; D is uncertain. From germline, CDR1 is SGDLS and CDR2 YYNGEE. The CDR3 runs to 18 residues. Trimming left V 0 bases short and J 0 bases short, with 18 bases between. CDR3 sequence (DNA): TGTGCCAGCAGCGTAGTGGAAAGAAACCTATTGTACCAAGAGACCCAGTACTTC. Translated, it gives CASSVVERNLLYQETQYF.

The chain joins TRBV2 to TRBJ2-7; 15 nucleotides agree with TRBD2. V lost 6 bases and J lost 0; bases outside the gene matches: 6. The CDR3 contains 17 residues. The germline V gene encodes CDR1 SNHLY and CDR2 FYNNEI. The CDR3 DNA sequence: TGTGCCAGCAGGGGGGGACTAGCGGGAGGCTACTCCTACGAGCAGTACTTC. It translates to CASRGGLAGGYSYEQYF.

V and J are TRBV30 and TRBJ2-1; 9 positions match TRBD2. CDR3 size: 15 residues. V was clipped by 0 bases and J by 7 bases; unmatched bases: 7. Germline V gene data show CDR1 as GTSNPN and CDR2 as SVGIG (reference sequence). The CDR3 nucleotides read TGTGCCTGGAGTGTAGGAGCGGGAGGTACAAATGAGCAGTTCTTC. It yields the protein CAWSVGAGGTNEQFF.

For the CDR3, the DNA is TGTGCCAGTAGTATGGTGGACAGGGTTGGCTACACCTTC. This sequence encodes CASSMVDRVGYTF. The chain employs TRBV19 and TRBJ1-2, with 8 bases aligning to TRBD1. The germline V gene has CDR1 LNHDA and CDR2 SQIVND (reference sequence). This CDR3 region has 13 residues. V lost 3 bases, J lost 7 bases, and 4 bases stayed unmatched.

The chain joins TRBV5-1 to TRBJ2-4; D is tentatively TRBD1 or TRBD2 (5 bases each). This CDR3 comprises 16 residues. Germline CDR1 reads SGHRS; CDR2 reads YFSETQ. V lost 0 bases and J 1 base, leaving 11 bases between the germline ends. This CDR3 is CASSLVGVGAKNIQYF. The CDR3 DNA sequence: TGCGCCAGCAGCTTGGTGGGGGTAGGTGCCAAAAACATTCAGTACTTC.

This chain uses TRBV6-1 with TRBJ1-1; tentatively, D is TRBD1 (5 bases). Trimming took 6 bases from V and 4 from J, leaving 15 bases between them. The CDR3 runs 14 residues. Germline-derived CDR1 and CDR2 are MNHNS and SASEGT. CDR3 DNA sequence: TGTGCCAGCAGGGCCCAGGGCGGGGGCACTGAAGCTTTCTTT. It codes for CASRAQGGGTEAFF.

The rearrangement uses TRBV13 and TRBJ2-7; TRBD2 aligns across 8 bases. With 5 bases clipped from V and 4 bases from J, the junction kept 7 bases outside the gene matches. The CDR3 spans 14 residues. Germline V gene data show CDR1 as PRHDT and CDR2 as FYEKMQ (reference sequence). The CDR3 nucleotides are TGTGCCAGCAGCCATCCGGGACTAGTTTACGAGCAGTACTTC. It codes for CASSHPGLVYEQYF.

The gene calls are TRBV6-6 and TRBJ2-7; D perhaps matches TRBD2 (6 bases). The CDR3 spans 16 residues. V was pared by 0 bases and J by 3 bases, with 15 bases between. The germline V gene encodes CDR1 MNHNY and CDR2 SVGAGI (reference sequence). The chain's CDR3 is CASSYSRDFPDYEQYF. The CDR3 nucleotides read TGTGCCAGCAGTTACTCCCGGGACTTTCCCGACTACGAGCAGTACTTC.

The V gene is TRBV30, the J gene TRBJ2-7; D is undetermined. This CDR3 is built from 11 residues. Trimming pared 2 bases from V and 1 base from J, leaving 3 bases between. The germline gives CDR1 GTSNPN, CDR2 SVGIG (reference sequence). The CDR3 DNA sequence: TGTGCCTGGAGTACTTCCTACGAGCAGTACTTC. As protein: CAWSTSYEQYF.

The genes are TRBV30 and TRBJ1-5; D perhaps matches TRBD1 (6 bases). V lost 2 bases and J 7 bases, leaving 15 bases between the germline ends. Germline V lookup: CDR1 GTSNPN, CDR2 SVGIG (reference sequence). The CDR3 runs 14 residues. The CDR3 protein is CAWSHGGPGQPQHF. CDR3 DNA: TGTGCCTGGAGTCACGGGGGGCCGGGACAGCCCCAGCATTTT.

This clone appeared a few times. This sequence joins TRBV7-3 and TRBJ2-1; 8 positions match TRBD2. CDR3 size: 15 residues. The J segment lost 1 base and the V segment lost 5 bases, leaving 4 bases of the junction unmatched. Germline V gene lookup returns CDR1 SGHTA and CDR2 FQGTGA. CDR3 in amino acids: CASSREGGSYNEQFF. CDR3 nucleotides: TGTGCCAGCAGCCGGGAGGGGGGATCCTACAATGAGCAGTTCTTC.

V and J are TRBV7-9 and TRBJ2-2; a possible D gene is TRBD2 (6 bases). V lost 5 bases, J lost 0 bases, and 16 bases lay in between. This CDR3 has 17 residues. Germline values: CDR1 SEHNR, CDR2 FQNEAQ (reference sequence). CDR3 in DNA: TGTGCCAGCAGCCCTACCGCTAGCGCGGCGAACACCGGGGAGCTGTTTTTT. This codes for CASSPTASAANTGELFF.

V is TRBV19 and J is TRBJ2-1; 8 bases agree with TRBD2. The length of the CDR3 is 15 residues. CDR1 is LNHDA and CDR2 is SQIVND in the germline V gene (reference sequence). With 4 bases clipped from V and 4 bases from J, the junction kept 6 bases outside the gene matches. The CDR3 DNA reads TGTGCCAGTAGTACGGCTAGCGGGCCTTACAATGAGCAGTTCTTC. As protein: CASSTASGPYNEQFF.

This rearrangement joins TRBV30 to TRBJ2-1; 8 nucleotides agree with TRBD2. This CDR3 region has 15 residues. V gave up 2 bases and J gave up 7 bases; unmatched junction bases: 10. Germline V CDR1 and CDR2: GTSNPN, SVGIG (reference sequence). The CDR3 sequence is CAWSFTSGLKNEQFF. The CDR3 DNA reads TGTGCCTGGAGTTTCACTAGCGGCCTGAAGAATGAGCAGTTCTTC.

This clone was seen only once. The rearrangement uses TRBV11-2 and TRBJ2-7; 8 bases are a match to TRBD2. This CDR3 spans 13 amino acids. Germline V gene lookup returns CDR1 SGHAT and CDR2 FQNNGV. J gave up 2 bases and V 10 bases, and 7 bases lay outside the gene matches. For the CDR3, the DNA is TGTGCCACGCACCCAGCGGGGGCCTACGAGCAGTACTTC. This sequence encodes CATHPAGAYEQYF.

The rearrangement joins TRBV11-2 to TRBJ2-7, with a tentative D call TRBD2 (6 bases). The V end was cut by 2 bases, the J end by 3 bases, with 11 bases between. CDR3 size: 14 residues. Germline assignment: CDR1 SGHAT and CDR2 FQNNGV. This CDR3 is CASSLKGGVYEQYF. The DNA of the CDR3 is TGTGCCAGCAGCTTAAAGGGCGGGGTCTACGAGCAGTACTTC. The whole variable domain, filled in from reference TRBV11-2 and TRBJ2-7, reads EAGVAQSPRYKIIEKRQSVAFWCNPISGHATLYWYQQILGQGPKLLIQFQNNGVVDDSQLPKDRFSAERLKGVDSTLKIQPAKLEDSAVYLCASSLKGGVYEQYFGPGTRLTVT.

This clone was counted a few times. The V call is TRBV6-6, the J call TRBJ2-7; the match to TRBD1 covers 10 bases. The CDR3 has 14 residues. V lost 5 bases to trimming and J lost 2 bases; unmatched junction nucleotides: 3. Looked up from germline, CDR1 is MNHNY and CDR2 is SVGAGI (reference sequence). CDR3 sequence (DNA): TGTGCCAGCAGTACCGGGACAGGGGCCTACGAGCAGTACTTC. Protein sequence: CASSTGTGAYEQYF.

The V call is TRBV19, the J call TRBJ2-1; a weak D match, TRBD2 (6 bases). Germline V gene sequence: CDR1 LNHDA, CDR2 SQIVND (reference sequence). The ends were cut back, 3 bases at V and 7 bases at J, with 16 bases in the middle. There are 15 residues in the CDR3. CDR3 sequence reads: CASSMSSLAQNEQFF. In nucleotides, the CDR3 is TGTGCCAGTAGTATGTCCTCTCTAGCGCAAAATGAGCAGTTCTTC.

The chain joins TRBV9 to TRBJ1-1, with TRBD1 matching over 8 bases. V was pared by 3 bases and J by 4 bases, with 2 bases of the junction left unmatched. This CDR3 is 13 amino acids long. Germline V gives CDR1 SGDLS, CDR2 YYNGEE. This CDR3 reads CASSDTGGTEAFF. For the CDR3, the DNA is TGTGCCAGCAGCGACACAGGGGGCACTGAAGCTTTCTTT.